This T cell receptor (beta chain) was sequenced in a study of cytomegalovirus exposure and HLA in healthy donors. General study findings and limits: Analyzed later, association rates of TCRs varied across HLA loci, with DRB1 most and HLA-C fewest.

The CDR3 consists of 15 residues. V gave up 2 bases and J gave up 4 bases; unmatched junction bases: 3. The germline V gene has CDR1 LGHNA and CDR2 YSLEER. PCR involved 60 Vbeta and 13 Jbeta primers. Clones were read by immunoSEQ multiplex PCR, and TCRdb kept only the in-frame ones, dropping some. The sample holds fewer than 95,000 clones, about 60% seen once. Turning to this clone: Antigen specificity is unknown.

This TCR was sampled from a woman aged 25 to 39 in good health and CMV-seronegative. The sequenced material came from PBMCs. This sequence joins TRBV4-3 and TRBJ2-2, with 8 bases that match TRBD1. CDR3 loop: CASSQRQGTTGELFF. The CDR3 nucleotides read TGCGCCAGCAGCCAACGACAGGGGACCACCGGGGAGCTGTTTTTT.